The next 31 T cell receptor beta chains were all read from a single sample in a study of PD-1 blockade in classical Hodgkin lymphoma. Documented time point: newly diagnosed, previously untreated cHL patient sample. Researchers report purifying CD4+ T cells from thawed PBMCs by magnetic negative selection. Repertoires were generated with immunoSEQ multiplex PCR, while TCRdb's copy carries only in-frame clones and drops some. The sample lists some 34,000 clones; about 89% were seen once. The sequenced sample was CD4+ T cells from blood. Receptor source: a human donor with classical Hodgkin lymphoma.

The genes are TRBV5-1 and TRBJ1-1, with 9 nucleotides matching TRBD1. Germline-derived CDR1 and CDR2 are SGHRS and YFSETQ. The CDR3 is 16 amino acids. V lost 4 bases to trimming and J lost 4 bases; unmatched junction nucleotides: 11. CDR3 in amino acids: CASSQISGTGTTEAFF. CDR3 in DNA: TGCGCCAGCAGCCAGATTTCCGGGACAGGGACCACTGAAGCTTTCTTT.

DNA for the CDR3: TGTGCCAGCTCACCAGCGGGGGGCCTTAATGAAAAACTGTTTTTT. The encoded protein is CASSPAGGLNEKLFF. The chain joins TRBV18 to TRBJ1-4, with D tentatively TRBD1 (6 bases). The CDR3 length is 15 residues. Germline V CDR1 and CDR2: KGHSH, LQKENI. The germline V and J ends were trimmed by 2 bases and 4 bases, with 11 bases remaining between them.

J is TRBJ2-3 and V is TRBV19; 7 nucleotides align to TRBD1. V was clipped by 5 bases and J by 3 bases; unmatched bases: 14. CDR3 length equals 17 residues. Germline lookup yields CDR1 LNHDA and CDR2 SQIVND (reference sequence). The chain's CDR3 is CASSHKTGSGITDTQYF. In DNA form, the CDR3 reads TGTGCCAGTAGTCATAAGACAGGGAGTGGAATTACAGATACGCAGTATTTT.

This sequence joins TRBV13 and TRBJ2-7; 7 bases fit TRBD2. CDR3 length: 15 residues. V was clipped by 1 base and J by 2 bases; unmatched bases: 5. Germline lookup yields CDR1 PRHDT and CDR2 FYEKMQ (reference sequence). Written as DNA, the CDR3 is TGTGCCAGCAGCTTAGAAGGTGCGGGGGCCTACGAGCAGTACTTC. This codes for CASSLEGAGAYEQYF.

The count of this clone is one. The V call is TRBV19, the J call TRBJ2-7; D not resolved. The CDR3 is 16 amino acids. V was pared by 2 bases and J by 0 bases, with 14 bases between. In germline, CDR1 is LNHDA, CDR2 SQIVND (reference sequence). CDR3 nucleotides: TGTGCCAGTAGTATAATAAACACCGTCAGCTCCTACGAGCAGTACTTC. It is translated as CASSIINTVSSYEQYF.

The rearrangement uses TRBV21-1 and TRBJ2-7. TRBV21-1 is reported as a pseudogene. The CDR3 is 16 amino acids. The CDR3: CASSSAIRAYSYEQYF. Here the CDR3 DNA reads TGTGCCAGCAGCTCGGCCATCCGGGCTTATTCCTACGAGCAGTACTTC.

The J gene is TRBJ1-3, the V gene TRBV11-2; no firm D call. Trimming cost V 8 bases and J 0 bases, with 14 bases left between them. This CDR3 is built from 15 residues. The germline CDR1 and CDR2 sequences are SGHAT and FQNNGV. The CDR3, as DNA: TGTGCCAGCGCTCGGGCAGCGAGCTCTGGAAACACCATATATTTT. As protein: CASARAASSGNTIYF. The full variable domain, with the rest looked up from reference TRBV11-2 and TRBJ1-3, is EAGVAQSPRYKIIEKRQSVAFWCNPISGHATLYWYQQILGQGPKLLIQFQNNGVVDDSQLPKDRFSAERLKGVDSTLKIQPAKLEDSAVYLCASARAASSGNTIYFGEGSWLTVV.

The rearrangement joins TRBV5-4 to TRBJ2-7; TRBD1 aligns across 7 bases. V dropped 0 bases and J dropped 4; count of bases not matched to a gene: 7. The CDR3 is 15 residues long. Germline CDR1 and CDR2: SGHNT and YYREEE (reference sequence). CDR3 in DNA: TGTGCCAGCAGCTTGGAGGGGGCTAGGGGGTACGAGCAGTACTTC. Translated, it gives CASSLEGARGYEQYF.

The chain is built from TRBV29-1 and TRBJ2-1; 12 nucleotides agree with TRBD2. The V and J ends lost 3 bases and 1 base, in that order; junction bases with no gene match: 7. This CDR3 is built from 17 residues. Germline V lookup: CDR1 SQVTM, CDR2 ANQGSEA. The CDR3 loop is CSVEGLAGGLSYNEQFF. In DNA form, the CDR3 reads TGCAGCGTTGAGGGGCTAGCGGGGGGGCTATCCTACAATGAGCAGTTCTTC.

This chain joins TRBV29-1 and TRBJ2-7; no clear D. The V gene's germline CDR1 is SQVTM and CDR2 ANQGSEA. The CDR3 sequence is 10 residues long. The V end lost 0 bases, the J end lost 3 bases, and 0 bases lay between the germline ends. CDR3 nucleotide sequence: TGCAGCGTTGAAGACTACGAGCAGTACTTC. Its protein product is CSVEDYEQYF.

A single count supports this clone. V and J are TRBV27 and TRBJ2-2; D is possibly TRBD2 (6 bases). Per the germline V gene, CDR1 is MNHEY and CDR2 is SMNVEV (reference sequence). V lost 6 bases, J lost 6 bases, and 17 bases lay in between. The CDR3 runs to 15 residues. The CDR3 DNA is TGTGCCAGCAGGATTGGGACTGTGTCCGCCGGGGAGCTGTTTTTT. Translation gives CASRIGTVSAGELFF.

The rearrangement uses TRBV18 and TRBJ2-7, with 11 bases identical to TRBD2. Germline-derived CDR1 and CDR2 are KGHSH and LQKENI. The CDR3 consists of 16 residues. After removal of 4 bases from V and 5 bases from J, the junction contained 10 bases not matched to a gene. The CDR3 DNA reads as TGTGCCAGCTCACAGGGGGCTAGCGGGAGGAGCAACGAGCAGTACTTC. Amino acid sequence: CASSQGASGRSNEQYF.

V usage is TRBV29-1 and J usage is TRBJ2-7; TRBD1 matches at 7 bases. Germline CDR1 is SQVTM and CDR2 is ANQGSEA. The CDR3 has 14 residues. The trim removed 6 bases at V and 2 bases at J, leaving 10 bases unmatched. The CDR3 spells CSVGPRQGAYEQYF. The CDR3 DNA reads TGCAGCGTGGGGCCCAGACAGGGAGCCTACGAGCAGTACTTC.

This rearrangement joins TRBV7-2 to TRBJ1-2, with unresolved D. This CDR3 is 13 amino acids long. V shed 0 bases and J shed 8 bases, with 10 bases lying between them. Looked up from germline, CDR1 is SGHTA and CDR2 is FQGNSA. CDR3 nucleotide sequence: TGTGCCAGCAGCTTAGCGGAGGCTTTGGGCTACACCTTC. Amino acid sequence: CASSLAEALGYTF.

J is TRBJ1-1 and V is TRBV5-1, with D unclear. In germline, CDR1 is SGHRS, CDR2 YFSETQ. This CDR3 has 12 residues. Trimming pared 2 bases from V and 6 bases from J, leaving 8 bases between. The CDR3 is CASSLTAAEAFF. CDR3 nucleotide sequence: TGCGCCAGCAGCTTAACAGCAGCTGAAGCTTTCTTT.

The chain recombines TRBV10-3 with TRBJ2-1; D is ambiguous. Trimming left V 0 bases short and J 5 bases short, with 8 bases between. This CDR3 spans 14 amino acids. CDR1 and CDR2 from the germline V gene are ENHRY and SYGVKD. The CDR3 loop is CAISESYGNNEQFF. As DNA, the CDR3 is TGTGCCATCAGTGAGTCGTACGGAAACAATGAGCAGTTCTTC.

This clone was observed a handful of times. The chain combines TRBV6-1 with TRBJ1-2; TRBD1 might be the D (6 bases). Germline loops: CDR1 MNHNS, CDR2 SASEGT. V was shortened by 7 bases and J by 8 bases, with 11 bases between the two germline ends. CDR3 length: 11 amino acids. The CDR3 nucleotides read TGTGCCAGCAATACAGGGTACGGCTACACCTTC. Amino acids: CASNTGYGYTF.

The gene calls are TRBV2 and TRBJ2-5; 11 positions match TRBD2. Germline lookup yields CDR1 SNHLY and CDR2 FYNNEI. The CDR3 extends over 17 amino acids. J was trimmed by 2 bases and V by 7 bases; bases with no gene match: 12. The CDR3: CASTEGRTSGQQETQYF. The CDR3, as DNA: TGTGCCAGCACCGAAGGGCGGACTAGCGGGCAACAAGAGACCCAGTACTTC.

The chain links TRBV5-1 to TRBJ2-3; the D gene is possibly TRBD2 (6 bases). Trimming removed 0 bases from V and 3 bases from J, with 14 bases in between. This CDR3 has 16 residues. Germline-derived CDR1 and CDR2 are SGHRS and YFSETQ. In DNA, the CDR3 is TGCGCCAGCAGCTTGGGGCTCGGGAGTGGGACAGATACGCAGTATTTT. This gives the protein CASSLGLGSGTDTQYF.

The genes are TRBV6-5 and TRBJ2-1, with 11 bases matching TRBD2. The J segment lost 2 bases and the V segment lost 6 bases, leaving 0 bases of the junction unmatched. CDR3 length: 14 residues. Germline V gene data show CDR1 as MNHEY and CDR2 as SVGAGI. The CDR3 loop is CASRTSGAYNEQFF. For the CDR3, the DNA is TGTGCCAGCAGGACTAGCGGGGCCTACAATGAGCAGTTCTTC.

The CDR3 DNA reads as TGTGCCAGCAAAATCGCAGGGGGTGGCTACACCTTC. This encodes CASKIAGGGYTF. J is TRBJ1-2 and V is TRBV27; 7 bases agree with TRBD1. Germline loops: CDR1 MNHEY, CDR2 SMNVEV (reference sequence). After removal of 7 bases from V and 7 bases from J, the junction contained 6 bases not matched to a gene. The CDR3 is made up of 12 amino acids.

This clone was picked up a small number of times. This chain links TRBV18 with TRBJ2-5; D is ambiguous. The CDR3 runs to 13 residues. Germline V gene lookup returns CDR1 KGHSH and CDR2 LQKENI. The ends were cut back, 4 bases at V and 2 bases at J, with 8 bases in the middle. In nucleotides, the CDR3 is TGTGCCAGCTCACGTGAGACTCAAGAGACCCAGTACTTC. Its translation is CASSRETQETQYF.

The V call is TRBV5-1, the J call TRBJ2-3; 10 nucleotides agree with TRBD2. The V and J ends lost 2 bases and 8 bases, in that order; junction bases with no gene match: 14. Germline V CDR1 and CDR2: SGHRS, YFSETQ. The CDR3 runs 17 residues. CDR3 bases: TGCGCCAGCAGCTTCGGTCCTAGCGGGGGCAGGGTACCTACGCAGTATTTT. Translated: CASSFGPSGGRVPTQYF.

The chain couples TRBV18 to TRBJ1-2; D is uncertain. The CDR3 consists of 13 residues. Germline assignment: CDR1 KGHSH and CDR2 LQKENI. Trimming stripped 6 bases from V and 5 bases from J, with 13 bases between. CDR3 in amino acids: CASSLGWTYGYTF. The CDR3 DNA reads TGTGCCAGCTCCCTGGGGTGGACTTATGGCTACACCTTC.

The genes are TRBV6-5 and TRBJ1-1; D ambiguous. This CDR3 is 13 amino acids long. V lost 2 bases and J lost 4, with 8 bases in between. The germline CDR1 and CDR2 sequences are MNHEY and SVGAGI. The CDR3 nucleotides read TGTGCCAGCAGTTACCAGGAAGGCACTGAAGCTTTCTTT. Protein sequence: CASSYQEGTEAFF.

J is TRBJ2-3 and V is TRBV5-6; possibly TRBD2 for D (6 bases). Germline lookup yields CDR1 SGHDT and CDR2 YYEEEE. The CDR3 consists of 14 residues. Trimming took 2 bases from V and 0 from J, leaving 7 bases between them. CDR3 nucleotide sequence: TGTGCCAGCAGCTTTGGGGGGAGCACAGATACGCAGTATTTT. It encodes CASSFGGSTDTQYF. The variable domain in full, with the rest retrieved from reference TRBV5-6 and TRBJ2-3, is DAGVTQSPTHLIKTRGQQVTLRCSPKSGHDTVSWYQQALGQGPQFIFQYYEEEERQRGNFPDRFSGHQFPNYSSELNVNALLLGDSALYLCASSFGGSTDTQYFGPGTRLTVL.

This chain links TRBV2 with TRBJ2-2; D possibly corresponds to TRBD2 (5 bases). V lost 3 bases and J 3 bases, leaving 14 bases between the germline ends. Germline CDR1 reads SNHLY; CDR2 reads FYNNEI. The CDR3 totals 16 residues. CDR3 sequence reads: CASSEGRRGYTGELFF. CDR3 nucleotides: TGTGCCAGCAGTGAGGGCAGACGAGGGTACACCGGGGAGCTGTTTTTT. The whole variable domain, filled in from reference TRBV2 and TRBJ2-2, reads EPEVTQTPSHQVTQMGQEVILRCVPISNHLYFYWYRQILGQKVEFLVSFYNNEISEKSEIFDDQFSVERPDGSNFTLKIRSTKLEDSAMYFCASSEGRRGYTGELFFGEGSRLTVL.

The CDR3 is CASSVAATLKSTDTQYF. CDR3 in DNA: TGTGCCAGCAGCGTAGCGGCTACTCTAAAGAGCACAGATACGCAGTATTTT. V and J are TRBV9 and TRBJ2-3; D ambiguous. V shed 0 bases and J shed 0 bases, with 14 bases lying between them. Looked up from germline, CDR1 is SGDLS and CDR2 is YYNGEE. The CDR3 is 17 residues long.

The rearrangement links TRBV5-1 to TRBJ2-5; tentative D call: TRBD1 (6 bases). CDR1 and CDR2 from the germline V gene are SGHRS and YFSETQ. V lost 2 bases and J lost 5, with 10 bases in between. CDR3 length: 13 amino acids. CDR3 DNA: TGCGCCAGCAGCTTTGGGGGCCAGGAGACCCAGTACTTC. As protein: CASSFGGQETQYF.

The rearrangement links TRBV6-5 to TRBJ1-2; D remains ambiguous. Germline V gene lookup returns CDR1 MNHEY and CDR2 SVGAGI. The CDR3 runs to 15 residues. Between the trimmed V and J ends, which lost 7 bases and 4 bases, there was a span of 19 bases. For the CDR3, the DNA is TGTGCCAGCACCACCCTGGAGGGCCCCACCTATGGCTACACCTTC. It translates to CASTTLEGPTYGYTF.

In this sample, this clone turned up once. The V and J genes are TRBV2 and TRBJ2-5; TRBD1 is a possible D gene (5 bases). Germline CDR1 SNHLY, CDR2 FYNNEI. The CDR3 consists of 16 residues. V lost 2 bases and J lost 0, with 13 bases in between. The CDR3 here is CASSEPSGWDQETQYF. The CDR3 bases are TGTGCCAGCAGTGAACCATCAGGGTGGGACCAAGAGACCCAGTACTTC.